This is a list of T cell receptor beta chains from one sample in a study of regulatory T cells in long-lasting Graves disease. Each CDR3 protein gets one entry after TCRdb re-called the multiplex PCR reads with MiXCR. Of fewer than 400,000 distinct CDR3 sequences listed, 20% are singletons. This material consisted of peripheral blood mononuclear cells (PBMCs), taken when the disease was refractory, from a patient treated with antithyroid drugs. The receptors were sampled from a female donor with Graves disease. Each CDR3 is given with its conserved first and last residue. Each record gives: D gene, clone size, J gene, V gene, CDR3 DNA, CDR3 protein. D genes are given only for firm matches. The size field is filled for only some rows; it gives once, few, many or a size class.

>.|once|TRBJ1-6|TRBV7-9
TGTGCCAGCAGCTTAGGCCTAGGGGCAGTTCATTCACCCCTCCACTTT
CASSLGLGAVHSPLHF
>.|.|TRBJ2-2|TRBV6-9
TGTGCCAGCAGTTATTATACCGGGGAGCTGTTTTTT
CASSYYTGELFF
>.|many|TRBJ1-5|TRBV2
TGTGCCAGCAATAGACAGGCTGGAGAGCCCCAGCATTTT
CASNRQAGEPQHF
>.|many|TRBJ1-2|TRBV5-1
TGCGCCAGCAGCCCGACCTCCGCAGGGCGCTATGGCTACACCTTC
CASSPTSAGRYGYTF
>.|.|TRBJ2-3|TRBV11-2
TGTGCCAGCAGGCATAGCCGGGCGCCCAATCCCCCAGATACGCAGTATTTT
CASRHSRAPNPPDTQYF
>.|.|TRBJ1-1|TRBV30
TGTGCCCATAGGGTCCCAGGGCGGGTTAGGGGCACTGAAGCTTTCTTT
CAHRVPGRVRGTEAFF
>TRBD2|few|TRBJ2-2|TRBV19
TGTGCCAGTAGTATAGCTGGGACTAGCGGGAGTAGGCTCGGGGAGCTGTTTTTT
CASSIAGTSGSRLGELFF
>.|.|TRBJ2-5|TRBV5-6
TGTGCCAGCAGCCCCTCTTTCCTAGCTACTCAAGAGACCCAGTACTTC
CASSPSFLATQETQYF
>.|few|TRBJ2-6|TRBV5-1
TGCGCCAGCAGCTTGGGTCCCATCTCTGGGGCCAACGTCCTGACTTTC
CASSLGPISGANVLTF
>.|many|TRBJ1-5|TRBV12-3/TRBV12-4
TGTGCCAGCAGTTTCGCCAGGGGTCGTCAGCCCCAGCATTTT
CASSFARGRQPQHF
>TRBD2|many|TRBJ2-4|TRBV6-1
TGTGCCAGCAGCTCGGGACTAGCGGGAGTACGTGGAGCCAAAAACATTCAGTACTTC
CASSSGLAGVRGAKNIQYF
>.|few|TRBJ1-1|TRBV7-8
TGTGCCAGCAGCTTCCAGGGGATCGGCACTGAAGCTTTCTTT
CASSFQGIGTEAFF
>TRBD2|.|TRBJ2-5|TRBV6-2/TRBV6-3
TGTGCCAGCAGTTATGGACTAGCGCGGGAGACCCAGTACTTC
CASSYGLARETQYF
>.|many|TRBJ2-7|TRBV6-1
TGTGCCAGCAGGACTCCGGGCCCGTGGGAGCAGTACTTC
CASRTPGPWEQYF
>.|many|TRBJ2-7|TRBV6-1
TGTGCCAGCACCATGGGCAGTATCAACGAGCAGTACTTC
CASTMGSINEQYF
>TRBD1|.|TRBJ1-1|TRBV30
TGTGCCTGGAGTGTCGGACAGGGGAGCACTGAAGCTTTCTTT
CAWSVGQGSTEAFF
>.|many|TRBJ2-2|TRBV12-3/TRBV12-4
TGTGCCAGCAGTCCCGACCGGCGGGTCGGGGAGCTGTTTTTT
CASSPDRRVGELFF
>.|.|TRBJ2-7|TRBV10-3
TGTGCCATCAGTGAGTCGTGGCGGGAAGTGTACGAGCAGTACTTC
CAISESWREVYEQYF
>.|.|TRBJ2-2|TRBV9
TGTGCCAGCAGCGTAGTAGGCGGGGGCGGCGGGGAGCTGTTTTTT
CASSVVGGGGGELFF
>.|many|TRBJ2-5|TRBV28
TGTGCCAGCAGTTTATTCGGGCTAGCAGCAGAGACCCAGTACTTC
CASSLFGLAAETQYF
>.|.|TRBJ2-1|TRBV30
TGTGCCTGGAGTGTCGTTAGAGGGCGGAATGAGCAGTTCTTC
CAWSVVRGRNEQFF
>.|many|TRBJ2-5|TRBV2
TGTGCCAGCAAGGAACAGACCAACCAAGAGACCCAGTACTTC
CASKEQTNQETQYF
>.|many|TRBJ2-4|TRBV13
TGTGCCAGCAGCCAAGGCCCAGGAAAAAACATTCAGTACTTC
CASSQGPGKNIQYF
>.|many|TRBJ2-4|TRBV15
TGTGCCACCAGCAACCTAGGGGAGGGGGTAGCCAAAAACATTCAGTACTTC
CATSNLGEGVAKNIQYF
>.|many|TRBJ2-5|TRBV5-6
TGTGCCAGCAGCATACAAGAGACCCAGTACTTC
CASSIQETQYF
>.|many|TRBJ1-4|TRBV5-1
TGCGCCAGCAGCTTGACAGGGTATGAAAAACTGTTTTTT
CASSLTGYEKLFF
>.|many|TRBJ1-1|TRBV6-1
TGTGCCAGCACTCTGACAGGACCCATGAACACTGAAGCTTTCTTT
CASTLTGPMNTEAFF
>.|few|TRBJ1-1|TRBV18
TGTGCCAGCTCGAACATGGTCGACACTGAAGCTTTCTTT
CASSNMVDTEAFF
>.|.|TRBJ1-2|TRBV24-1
TGTGCCACCAGTGATTATCGATCCGGCTATGGCTACACCTTC
CATSDYRSGYGYTF
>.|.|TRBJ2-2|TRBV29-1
TGCAGCGTTGACCAGAACACCGGGGAGCTGTTTTTT
CSVDQNTGELFF
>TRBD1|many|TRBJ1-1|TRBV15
TGTGCCACCAGCAGAGATCCCACAGGGGCTTGGAGGACTGAAGCTTTCTTT
CATSRDPTGAWRTEAFF
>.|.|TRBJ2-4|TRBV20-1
TGCAGTGCTCGACTAGGTGGAACCTGGGCCAAAAACATTCAGTACTTC
CSARLGGTWAKNIQYF
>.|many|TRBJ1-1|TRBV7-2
TGTGCCAGCACCCCATTAGTGAACACTGAGGCTTTCTTT
CASTPLVNTEAFF
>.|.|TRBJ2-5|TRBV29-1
TGCAGCACCCCGGGGCCTAGGGGGGAGACCCAGTACTTC
CSTPGPRGETQYF
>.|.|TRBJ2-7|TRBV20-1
TGCAGTGTTGAGACCCTACCGGGGTACTTC
CSVETLPGYF
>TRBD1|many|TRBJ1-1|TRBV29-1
TGCAGCGTCCCCAAGAAGGGACAGACCACTGAAGCTTTCTTT
CSVPKKGQTTEAFF
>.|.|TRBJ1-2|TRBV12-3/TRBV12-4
TGTGCCAGCAGTTTAGTAGGAACCTATGGCTACACCTTC
CASSLVGTYGYTF
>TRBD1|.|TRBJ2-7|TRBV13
TGTGCCAGCACGGCGACAGGGGGAAGACTACACCATCCCTACGAGCAGTACTTC
CASTATGGRLHHPYEQYF
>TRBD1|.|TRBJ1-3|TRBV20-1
TGCAGTGCTAGAGATGATCCAGGGGGTTACGGCGCCATATATTTT
CSARDDPGGYGAIYF
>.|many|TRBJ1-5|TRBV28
TGTGCCAGCAGTTGGGGGGCGGGTCAGCCCCAGCATTTT
CASSWGAGQPQHF
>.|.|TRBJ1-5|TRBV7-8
TGTGCCAGCAGCATATGGGGGGGTCCACAGCCCCAGCATTTT
CASSIWGGPQPQHF
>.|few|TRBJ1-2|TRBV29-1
TGCAGCGCGCTAGGGGGGGACTATGGCTACACCTTC
CSALGGDYGYTF
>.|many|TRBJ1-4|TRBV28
TGTGCCAGCAGGATCGGGACACGTAATGAAAAACTGTTTTTT
CASRIGTRNEKLFF
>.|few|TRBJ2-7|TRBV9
TGTGCCAGCGGAAGCGGTAGGGATACTCTCTACGAGCAGTACTTC
CASGSGRDTLYEQYF
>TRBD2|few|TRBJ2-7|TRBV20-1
TGCAGTGCTAGGAAAAGCGGGAGGAGCGAGCAGTACTTC
CSARKSGRSEQYF
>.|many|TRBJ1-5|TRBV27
TGTGCCAGCAGTTTACACGTTAGCAATCAGCCCCAGCATTTT
CASSLHVSNQPQHF
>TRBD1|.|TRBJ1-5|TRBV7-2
TGTGCCAGCAGCTTAGGTCTCAGGGGGCTAGATCAGCCCCAGCATTTT
CASSLGLRGLDQPQHF